There are many counts of the clone carrying this TCR beta chain. The sample originates from a study of T cells in Graves' hyperthyroidism and ophthalmopathy. Researchers amplified the TCR beta CDR3 regions from RNA transcripts. The primer set for the first-round RT-PCR of the TCR CDR3 was HTBI. TCRdb reanalysed the multiplex PCR reads using MiXCR and keeps one entry per CDR3 protein. The top ten hold 34% of the sample, which has some 370,000 distinct CDR3 sequences, about 15% seen once. Investigators excluded patients with uncontrolled infection, other autoimmune disease, pregnancy or lactation. The trim removed 1 base at V and 9 bases at J, leaving 9 bases unmatched. Germline CDR1 is LGHDT and CDR2 is YNNKEL (reference sequence). This CDR3 contains 16 residues.

J is TRBJ2-1 and V is TRBV3-1; 10 nucleotides line up with TRBD2. This TCR came from a woman aged 30 to 39 with Graves' hyperthyroidism that later progressed to Graves' ophthalmopathy. Sequencing was done on a sample of blood. In DNA, the CDR3 is TGTGCCAGCAGCCAAGGGTGGCTAGCGGGAGCGGGTGAGCAGTTCTTC. Its translation is CASSQGWLAGAGEQFF.